This TCR beta chain comes out of a study of cytomegalovirus exposure and HLA in healthy donors. Notes on the study in general: The HLA-A and HLA-B alleles of most subjects were reportedly predicted accurately from TCR beta sequences. For cytomegalovirus status, the classifier reportedly gave diagnoses with high specificity and sensitivity.

PCR employed 60 Vbeta and 13 Jbeta primers. Here immunoSEQ multiplex PCR was the method, and the copy in TCRdb shows in-frame clones only, minus some. The sample gives about 95,000 clones, about 73% of which show up once; more than 13% is in the top ten. Trimming removed 6 bases from V and 5 bases from J, with 10 bases in between. From germline, CDR1 is MNHEY and CDR2 SVGAGI. CDR3 length: 13 amino acids. With regard to this clone: Its specificity is unknown.

The chain uses TRBV6-5 and TRBJ2-2; D is ambiguous. Sequencing was carried out using PBMCs. This TCR derives from a woman aged 45-65 years in good health and CMV-seropositive. The DNA of the CDR3 is TGTGCCAGCAGAAGTACTCTAACCGGGGAGCTGTTTTTT. Translated, it gives CASRSTLTGELFF.